The rows below give T cell receptor beta chains drawn from one sample of a study of blood T cell repertoires in COVID-19. Assay used: immunoSEQ multiplex PCR; TCRdb lists only in-frame clones, some missing. Here the sample spans under 150,000 clones, around three quarters being singletons. Sequenced sample: peripheral blood. The source is a man older than 75 with acute or convalescent COVID-19. The CDR3 runs from the conserved cysteine through the conserved F or W. A D gene is named only where the DNA matches it firmly. Part of the rows lack a size; the others show once, few, many or a class for expanded clones.

>TRBD1|-|TRBV6-2/TRBV6-3|TRBJ2-7
TGTGCCAGCAGTTACCCGACAGGGTACGAGCAGTACTTC
CASSYPTGYEQYF
>TRBD1|-|TRBV6-1|TRBJ1-3
TGTGCCAGCAGTGATCTGGACAGGGGGGCCCTCTCTGGAAACACCATATATTTT
CASSDLDRGALSGNTIYF
>-|-|TRBV15|TRBJ1-3
TGTGCCACCAGCAGAGTTGGTGAGGGGGGGGAACCCTCTGGAAACACCATATATTTT
CATSRVGEGGEPSGNTIYF
>TRBD1|-|TRBV2|TRBJ2-3
TGTGCCAGCTCCGACAGGGTCACAGATACGCAGTATTTT
CASSDRVTDTQYF
>-|-|TRBV6-6|TRBJ1-2
TGTGCCAGCAGTCTGGACAGCAACTATGGCTACACCTTC
CASSLDSNYGYTF
>TRBD1|-|TRBV4-3|TRBJ2-7
TGCGCCAGCAGCCAAGGGACAGGGCCCTACGAGCAGTACTTC
CASSQGTGPYEQYF
>TRBD1|-|TRBV2|TRBJ1-6
TGTGCCAGCAATGAAGAAACACCGGGACAGGGGGGTAATTCACCCCTCCACTTT
CASNEETPGQGGNSPLHF
>-|-|TRBV19|TRBJ1-6
TGTGCCAGTAGTATAGCGCGGCAGGGGATCAATAATTCACCCCTCCACTTT
CASSIARQGINNSPLHF
>-|once|TRBV11-2|TRBJ1-1
TGTGCCAGCAGCAAACAGGTCGTGGCTGAAGCTTTCTTT
CASSKQVVAEAFF
>-|-|TRBV6-6|TRBJ2-2
TGTGCCAGCAGTTACTCTAGAAGATCGAACACCGGGGAGCTGTTTTTT
CASSYSRRSNTGELFF
>TRBD1|-|TRBV6-5|TRBJ1-5
TGTGCCACCTACCCCGGGACAGGCGAAAGTAAGCCCCAGCATTTT
CATYPGTGESKPQHF
>TRBD1|-|TRBV5-4|TRBJ2-2
TGTGCCAGCAGCCCTGACAGGGGGCTTCGCGGGGAGCTGTTTTTT
CASSPDRGLRGELFF
>-|-|TRBV11-3|TRBJ2-1
TGTGCCAGCAGCCGCAGGCGCTTCAGCTCCTACAATGAGCAGTTCTTC
CASSRRRFSSYNEQFF
>-|-|TRBV6-1|TRBJ1-5
TGTGCCAGCAGTGAAGGGCAAACGGCGGCGGAGCCCCAGCATTTT
CASSEGQTAAEPQHF
>TRBD1|few|TRBV10-3|TRBJ2-7
TGTGCCATCAGTGAAGGGACAGGTTACTCCTACGAGCAGTACTTC
CAISEGTGYSYEQYF
>-|-|TRBV5-5|TRBJ1-1
TGTGCCAGCAGCTCCACAGTAGTTGCGAACACTGAAGCTTTCTTT
CASSSTVVANTEAFF
>TRBD1|-|TRBV19|TRBJ1-4
TGTGCCAGTAACAAAGGACAGGCCCGGGGTGAAAAACTGTTTTTT
CASNKGQARGEKLFF
>TRBD1|-|TRBV28|TRBJ2-2
TGTGCCAGCAGTTTCGGGGGACAGGGGGTCAGGGAGCTGTTTTTT
CASSFGGQGVRELFF
>-|-|TRBV7-2|TRBJ2-5
TGTGCCAGCAGCTTGGACATCCTGGGCGAGACCCAGTACTTC
CASSLDILGETQYF
>TRBD1|-|TRBV7-2|TRBJ1-3
TGTGCCAGCACCGGAGGAGGGGGCCAAGGAAACACCATATATTTT
CASTGGGGQGNTIYF
>-|-|TRBV7-2|TRBJ1-1
TGTGCCAGCAGCTCCGCCGTACAGGGCGCGGCCACTGAAGCTTTCTTT
CASSSAVQGAATEAFF
>-|-|TRBV19|TRBJ2-5
TGTGCCAGTAGTATGGGGAGACAAGAGACCCAGTACTTC
CASSMGRQETQYF
>-|-|TRBV6-2/TRBV6-3|TRBJ2-7
TGTGCCAGCAGTTCCGGGTCGGTCGACTACGAGCAGTACTTC
CASSSGSVDYEQYF
>TRBD1|few|TRBV3-1/TRBV3-2|TRBJ1-1
TGTGCCAGCAGCCAAGGCAGCAGGGGGAGTGCTGAAGCTTTCTTT
CASSQGSRGSAEAFF
>-|-|TRBV5-5|TRBJ2-7
TGTGCCAGCAGCCATACAAACCCTCCGCCCGCCAGCTCCTACGAGCAGTACTTC
CASSHTNPPPASSYEQYF
>-|few|TRBV3-1/TRBV3-2|TRBJ2-5
TGTGCCAGCAGCCAAGTAGCAGGGGAGACCCAGTACTTC
CASSQVAGETQYF
>TRBD1|-|TRBV6-5|TRBJ2-4
TGTGCCAGCAGCCGACAGGGGCTAGCCAAAAACATTCAGTACTTC
CASSRQGLAKNIQYF
>TRBD2|few|TRBV6-5|TRBJ2-3
TGTGCAAGCGCCGGGAGGTCCTTCACAGATACGCAGTATTTT
CASAGRSFTDTQYF
>-|-|TRBV19|TRBJ1-2
TGTGCCAGTAGTATAGTTAAGACAGGCGGCTACACCTTC
CASSIVKTGGYTF
>-|-|TRBV19|TRBJ2-7
TGTGCCAGTAGTACCTGGGACACCCCTAGTGAGCAGTACTTC
CASSTWDTPSEQYF
>TRBD2|-|TRBV10-3|TRBJ2-4
TGTGCCATCAGTGAGGGGACTAGCGGGATAAGAAACATTCAGTACTTC
CAISEGTSGIRNIQYF
>-|-|TRBV7-2|TRBJ1-4
TGTGCCAGCAGCCCCCCCCCACAGAATGAAAAACTGTTTTTT
CASSPPPQNEKLFF
>TRBD1|-|TRBV3-1/TRBV3-2|TRBJ1-5
TGTGCCAGCAGCCAAGGGCGGGACAGGGGTCAGCCCCAGCATTTT
CASSQGRDRGQPQHF
>TRBD2|-|TRBV7-8|TRBJ2-5
TGTGCCAGCAGCTTAGAATTTGCGGGGGGAACTGAAGAGACCCAGTACTTC
CASSLEFAGGTEETQYF
>TRBD1|-|TRBV29-1|TRBJ1-2
TGCAGCGTGCAACAGGGGAACTATGGCTACACCTTC
CSVQQGNYGYTF